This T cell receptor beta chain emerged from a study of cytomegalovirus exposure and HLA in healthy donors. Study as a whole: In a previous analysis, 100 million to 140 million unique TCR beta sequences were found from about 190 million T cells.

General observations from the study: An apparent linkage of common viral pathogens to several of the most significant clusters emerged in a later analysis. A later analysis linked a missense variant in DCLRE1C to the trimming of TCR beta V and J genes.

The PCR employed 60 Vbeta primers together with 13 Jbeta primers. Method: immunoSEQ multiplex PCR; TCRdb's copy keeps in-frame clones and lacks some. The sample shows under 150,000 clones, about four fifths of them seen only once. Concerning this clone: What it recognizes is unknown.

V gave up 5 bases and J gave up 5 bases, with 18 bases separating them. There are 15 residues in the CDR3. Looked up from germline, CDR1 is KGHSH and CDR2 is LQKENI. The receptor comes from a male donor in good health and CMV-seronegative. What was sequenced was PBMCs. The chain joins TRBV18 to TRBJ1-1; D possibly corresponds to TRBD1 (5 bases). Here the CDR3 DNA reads TGTGCCAGCTCAACCTCGTCCAATCGGGGGACTGAAGCTTTCTTT. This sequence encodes CASSTSSNRGTEAFF.